These T cell receptor beta chains were read from a single sample in a study of T-cell reconstitution after alpha-beta-depleted transplantation in children. TCRdb used MiXCR to reprocess the PCR reads, holding one entry per CDR3 protein. The sample shows 700,000 to 950,000 distinct CDR3 sequences, roughly 15% of them seen only once. The sample here was PBMCs, mostly from graft donor cells, taken 360 days after TCRalphabeta/CD19-depleted stem cell transplant. These receptors originate from a male patient between 5 and 17 years old who had a stem cell transplant for acute lymphoblastic leukemia, so the T cells may come from the graft donor. Both conserved end residues are part of each CDR3.

>TRBJ1-1|TRBV28
CASSFGGGANTEAFF
>TRBJ1-1|TRBV15
CATSRPSGTAEAFF
>TRBJ2-5|TRBV7-9
CASSKSGMWETQYF
>TRBJ2-4|TRBV7-9
CASSPAGLAASKNIQYF
>TRBJ2-1|TRBV6-5
CASSILSGRKHNEQFF
>TRBJ1-2|TRBV6-1
CASRLRAGRPGYTF
>TRBJ2-4|TRBV18
CASSPAGANIQYF
>TRBJ2-2|TRBV20-1
CRVPGTPYTGELFF
>TRBJ2-7|TRBV7-8
CASSLGSQGRGEQYF
>TRBJ2-7|TRBV20-1
CSASGQTPWHEQYF
>TRBJ2-3|TRBV5-6
CASSWMYTGADTQYF
>TRBJ1-2|TRBV10-3
CAISSAPSRGANYGYTF
>TRBJ2-7|TRBV7-6
CASSVGVESSSYEQYF
>TRBJ2-7|TRBV11-1
CASSASGGPTTFSYEQYF
>TRBJ2-1|TRBV5-1
CASRRDLSTYNEQFF
>TRBJ2-1|TRBV5-1
CASSWGRLAGGPSWEQFF
>TRBJ2-1|TRBV20-1
CSASRLAGGLNEQFF
>TRBJ2-4|TRBV7-3
CASSSGPYGKNIQYF
>TRBJ2-1|TRBV7-9
CASSSQIQGWVYNEQFF
>TRBJ2-7|TRBV7-9
CASSPQGLVGEQYF
>TRBJ2-2|TRBV27
CASSLPGAGTGELFF
>TRBJ1-1|TRBV12-3/TRBV12-4
CASGRNTEAFF
>TRBJ1-4|TRBV5-1
CASSRPGFNEKLFF
>TRBJ2-1|TRBV6-5
CASSYLGQHNEQFF
>TRBJ2-2|TRBV7-6
CASSPADRVGPGELFF
>TRBJ1-2|TRBV11-1
CASSLRLTNYGYTF
>TRBJ2-5|TRBV6-1
CASSLGRASGETQYF
>TRBJ1-1|TRBV2
CASSAVNRGLSTEAFF
>TRBJ2-3|TRBV11-2
CASRNLAGSTDTQYF
>TRBJ2-1|TRBV20-1
CSASGLAGSNEQFF
>TRBJ2-1|TRBV11-2
CASSTIAGTSYNEQFF
>TRBJ2-1|TRBV28
CASSSAGLAGNNEQFF
>TRBJ2-1|TRBV12-3/TRBV12-4
CASSPDSTYNEQFF
>TRBJ2-4|TRBV18
CASSPPTGGIENIQYF
>TRBJ2-1|TRBV7-3
CASSLFGRTGEQFF
>TRBJ2-7|TRBV4-1
CASSQDIGLAGGDEQYF
>TRBJ2-2|TRBV7-6
CASSHFEDPGTGELFF
>TRBJ2-7|TRBV7-9
CASSLGSQISYEQYF
>TRBJ1-1|TRBV14
CASSYRSNTEAFF
>TRBJ2-4|TRBV20-1
CSARARGYQNIQYF
>TRBJ1-5|TRBV20-1
CSARDWADNQPQHF
>TRBJ1-2|TRBV19
CASKGANSYGYTF
>TRBJ1-2|TRBV2
CASSGGDVIRYTF
>TRBJ2-7|TRBV7-9
CASSLVSGTEYEQYF
>TRBJ2-7|TRBV7-3
CASSLNPNSYEQYF
>TRBJ2-2|TRBV7-2
CASSLARASGRGTGELFF
>TRBJ1-4|TRBV9
CASSQDRGGEKLFF
>TRBJ2-2|TRBV25-1
CASTVATGELFF
>TRBJ2-2|TRBV2
CASSAAGGPITGELFF
>TRBJ2-1|TRBV7-9
CASSLEGGPPYNEQFF
>TRBJ2-5|TRBV6-1
CASSEALAGEGEETQYF
>TRBJ1-2|TRBV12-3/TRBV12-4
CASSLLQGGGYTF
>TRBJ2-1|TRBV5-1
CASSFRDSRSNEQFF
>TRBJ1-5|TRBV12-3/TRBV12-4
CASSLGGQNQPQHF
>TRBJ2-3|TRBV7-3
CASSLRILGDTQYF
>TRBJ2-7|TRBV9
CASSAGFQGQGYEQYF
>TRBJ2-2|TRBV7-3
CASSFGVPSGTNTGELFF